The 26 T cell receptor beta chains reported below all come from one sample, sequenced in a study of shared clonotypes between healthy human individuals (dated by TCRdb to 2019 to 2021). CD8 naive samples consisted of CD45RO-negative cells that were positively selected for CCR7, yielding a CD45RA+CCR7+ population without TemRA cells. Library preparation was by the immunoSEQ multiplex PCR assay. The table comes from immuneACCESS by way of TCRdb, which keeps in-frame sequences with V and J called. Part of the clones is missing from these tables; in studies checked, under half for an unresolved V gene and the rest for unknown reasons. This sample comprises more than 2 million clones, just over 90% of them detected only once. The ten biggest clones cover more than 1.5% of the sample. Sequenced: naive CD8+ T cells from PBMCs. This specimen's cell subset or site label, per the study, means: CD45RA+CCR7+. The receptors were gathered from a man aged 18 to 30 in good health. Some clones in this sample may be carry-over from other donors' samples.

The CDR3 sequence: CASSGLALTDTQYF. DNA of the CDR3: TGTGCCAGCAGCGGACTAGCGCTCACAGATACGCAGTATTTT. The J gene is TRBJ2-3, the V gene TRBV27, with TRBD2 identical over 9 bases. Germline lookup yields CDR1 MNHEY and CDR2 SMNVEV (reference sequence). The ends lost 6 bases at V and 2 bases at J; junction bases unmatched: 3. The CDR3 runs 14 residues.

The chain uses TRBV7-9 and TRBJ1-4, with D possibly being TRBD1 (5 bases). The CDR3 is made up of 16 amino acids. The V end lost 0 bases, the J end lost 7 bases, and 15 bases lay between the germline ends. Germline CDR1 is SEHNR and CDR2 is FQNEAQ (reference sequence). The CDR3 nucleotides are TGTGCCAGCAGCTTAGCGGCGGGGCCCGAGAGTGAAAAACTGTTTTTT. Protein: CASSLAAGPESEKLFF.

J is TRBJ1-5 and V is TRBV6-1, with D tentatively TRBD1 (6 bases). The CDR3 loop spans 17 amino acids. Germline CDR1 MNHNS, CDR2 SASEGT. V dropped 1 base and J dropped 5 bases, with 18 bases sitting between them. CDR3 nucleotides: TGTGCCAGCAGTGAAGGGGTTACAGGGTTGTGGGATCAGCCCCAGCATTTT. Its translation: CASSEGVTGLWDQPQHF.

The chain uses TRBV15 and TRBJ2-3, with a possible D match to TRBD2 (6 bases). Germline V gene data show CDR1 as LNHNV and CDR2 as YYDKDF (reference sequence). The V gene lost 3 bases and the J gene lost 4 bases, with 11 bases spanning the gap. The CDR3 is made up of 14 amino acids. CDR3 sequence (DNA): TGTGCCACCAGCAGGGGAGCGGGCGCAGATACGCAGTATTTT. This translates into CATSRGAGADTQYF.

This sequence joins TRBV30 and TRBJ1-4; D remains ambiguous. Germline V CDR1 and CDR2: GTSNPN, SVGIG (reference sequence). V lost 2 bases, J lost 4 bases, and 11 bases lay in between. The CDR3 covers 14 residues. DNA of the CDR3: TGTGCCTGGAGTAGCGGCAGTGTTAATGAAAAACTGTTTTTT. Protein sequence: CAWSSGSVNEKLFF.

The chain joins TRBV6-5 to TRBJ1-3, with D perhaps TRBD1 (5 bases). Germline CDR1 MNHEY, CDR2 SVGAGI. V was trimmed by 6 bases and J by 2 bases, leaving 11 bases between them. There are 14 residues in the CDR3. The CDR3 DNA reads TGTGCCAGCAGAGTGCGGGGGGCTGGAAACACCATATATTTT. It yields the protein CASRVRGAGNTIYF.

The chain carries TRBV27 and TRBJ2-7; 13 bases map to TRBD2. The CDR3 length is 14 residues. Germline trimming cut 8 bases from V and 6 bases from J; bases unmatched to any gene: 7. Germline V gives CDR1 MNHEY, CDR2 SMNVEV (reference sequence). CDR3 in amino acids: CASHGLAGESEQYF. The CDR3 DNA follows: TGTGCCAGCCATGGACTAGCGGGAGAAAGCGAGCAGTACTTC.

The chain combines TRBV29-1 with TRBJ1-2; a weak D match, TRBD1 (5 bases). Germline lookup yields CDR1 SQVTM and CDR2 ANQGSEA. V gave up 4 bases and J gave up 1 base, with 16 bases separating them. The CDR3 consists of 15 residues. The CDR3 protein is CSVGGPEWVNYGYTF. CDR3 DNA sequence: TGCAGCGTTGGGGGACCCGAGTGGGTTAACTATGGCTACACCTTC.

For this clone: Other DNA sequences in the sample encode the same CDR3. This chain connects TRBV6-6 to TRBJ2-7; D not resolved. CDR3 length: 14 amino acids. Germline CDR1 and CDR2: MNHNY and SVGAGI (reference sequence). The V and J ends lost 0 bases and 0 bases respectively, with 6 bases between them. DNA for the CDR3: TGTGCCAGCAGTTACTCCGCCCCCTCCTACGAGCAGTACTTC. The encoded protein is CASSYSAPSYEQYF.

The rearrangement joins TRBV5-1 to TRBJ2-2; D is unclear. Germline V lookup: CDR1 SGHRS, CDR2 YFSETQ. CDR3 length equals 14 residues. V shed 0 bases and J shed 4 bases, with 7 bases lying between them. CDR3: CASSLEWVTGELFF. CDR3 nucleotides: TGCGCCAGCAGCTTGGAATGGGTCACCGGGGAGCTGTTTTTT.

V usage is TRBV9 and J usage is TRBJ1-1; no clear D gene. V lost 4 bases to trimming and J lost 5 bases, with 18 bases between them. The CDR3 covers 15 residues. Germline CDR1 reads SGDLS; CDR2 reads YYNGEE. The CDR3, as DNA: TGTGCCAGCAGCCCCGGAGGAGGGAAAAAGACTGAAGCTTTCTTT. Its translation is CASSPGGGKKTEAFF.

The rearrangement joins TRBV27 to TRBJ2-2; 7 bases match TRBD1. Germline trimming cut 0 bases from V and 5 bases from J; bases unmatched to any gene: 3. The V gene's germline CDR1 is MNHEY and CDR2 SMNVEV (reference sequence). This CDR3 region has 15 residues. CDR3 residues: CASSLSLQGTGELFF. DNA of the CDR3: TGTGCCAGCAGTTTATCGCTACAGGGGACCGGGGAGCTGTTTTTT.

The CDR3 sequence is CASSKGTGGPYEQYF. CDR3 DNA: TGTGCCAGCAGTAAAGGGACAGGGGGCCCCTACGAGCAGTACTTC. The chain employs TRBV27 and TRBJ2-7; TRBD1 matches at 12 bases. This CDR3 comprises 15 residues. CDR1 is MNHEY, CDR2 SMNVEV, per germline (reference sequence). V lost 5 bases, J lost 2 bases, and 4 bases stayed unmatched.

This chain connects TRBV5-1 to TRBJ2-7; D perhaps matches TRBD1 (5 bases). This CDR3 is built from 15 residues. With 0 bases removed from V and 2 bases from J, the gap between germline ends came to 12 bases. From germline, CDR1 is SGHRS and CDR2 YFSETQ. In DNA, the CDR3 is TGCGCCAGCAGCTTGGGATGGAAGGGGACCTACGAGCAGTACTTC. Protein sequence: CASSLGWKGTYEQYF.

The rearrangement uses TRBV11-2 and TRBJ2-3; the D gene is possibly TRBD2 (7 bases). V was clipped by 8 bases and J by 2 bases, with 20 bases between them. CDR3 size: 16 residues. The germline V gene encodes CDR1 SGHAT and CDR2 FQNNGV. CDR3 in DNA: TGTGCCAGCGGCGGAAGGGGGGAGGGCCCCACAGATACGCAGTATTTT. Its protein is CASGGRGEGPTDTQYF. Looking up the rest from reference TRBV11-2 and TRBJ2-3 gives the full variable domain: EAGVAQSPRYKIIEKRQSVAFWCNPISGHATLYWYQQILGQGPKLLIQFQNNGVVDDSQLPKDRFSAERLKGVDSTLKIQPAKLEDSAVYLCASGGRGEGPTDTQYFGPGTRLTVL.

As for this clone: The sample has other DNA sequences that encode this CDR3 too. This chain links TRBV7-9 with TRBJ1-5; D unclear. Germline V CDR1 and CDR2: SEHNR, FQNEAQ (reference sequence). Trimming took off 1 base at V and 4 bases at J, with 5 bases between the two ends. This CDR3 is built from 13 residues. The DNA of the CDR3 is TGTGCCAGCAGCTTAGTGGGGAATCAGCCCCAGCATTTT. Encoded protein: CASSLVGNQPQHF. Supplemented by reference TRBV7-9 and TRBJ1-5, the full variable domain reads DTGVSQNPRHKITKRGQNVTFRCDPISEHNRLYWYRQTLGQGPEFLTYFQNEAQLEKSRLLSDRFSAERPKGSFSTLEIQRTEQGDSAMYLCASSLVGNQPQHFGDGTRLSIL.

The genes are TRBV29-1 and TRBJ1-4; possibly TRBD1 for D (6 bases). From germline, CDR1 is SQVTM and CDR2 ANQGSEA. This CDR3 has 13 residues. Trimming cost V 6 bases and J 10 bases, with 18 bases left between them. The CDR3 is CSVPGTVGGKLFF. CDR3 sequence (DNA): TGCAGCGTGCCCGGGACCGTAGGGGGAAAACTGTTTTTT.

This chain uses TRBV6-1 with TRBJ1-1; D gene unclear. The CDR3 is 11 amino acids. The germline CDR1 and CDR2 sequences are MNHNS and SASEGT. V was clipped by 3 bases and J by 5 bases, with 4 bases between them. The CDR3 sequence is CASSDRTEAFF. DNA of the CDR3: TGTGCCAGCAGTGACCGTACTGAAGCTTTCTTT.

This CDR3 is CASSPREWGEQYF. The CDR3 DNA sequence: TGTGCCAGCTCACCACGCGAGTGGGGCGAGCAGTACTTC. This chain uses TRBV18 with TRBJ2-7; D remains ambiguous. There are 13 residues in the CDR3. CDR1 and CDR2 (germline): KGHSH, LQKENI. The V gene lost 1 base and the J gene lost 6 bases, with 10 bases spanning the gap. The entire variable domain, with the rest obtained from reference TRBV18 and TRBJ2-7, is as follows: NAGVMQNPRHLVRRRGQEARLRCSPMKGHSHVYWYRQLPEEGLKFMVYLQKENIIDESGMPKERFSAEFPKEGPSILRIQQVVRGDSAAYFCASSPREWGEQYFGPGTRLTVT.

The chain carries TRBV11-2 and TRBJ2-7; D unclear. CDR3 length equals 12 residues. V lost 3 bases and J lost 5, with 8 bases in between. CDR1 SGHAT and CDR2 FQNNGV come from the germline V gene. CDR3 amino acids: CASSFAGHEQYF. CDR3 nucleotides: TGTGCCAGCAGCTTCGCCGGCCACGAGCAGTACTTC.

The chain couples TRBV6-5 to TRBJ2-7; TRBD2 matches at 8 bases. In germline, CDR1 is MNHEY, CDR2 SVGAGI. Germline trimming cut 6 bases from V and 6 bases from J; bases unmatched to any gene: 10. The CDR3 contains 14 residues. As DNA, the CDR3 is TGTGCCAGCAGGCCGCGGGGGGTGGTGGCCGAGCAGTACTTC. As protein: CASRPRGVVAEQYF.

The chain combines TRBV4-1 with TRBJ2-7; D may match TRBD1 or TRBD2 (6 bases each). The CDR3 has 15 amino acids. The ends were cut back, 3 bases at V and 6 bases at J, with 18 bases in the middle. CDR1 and CDR2 (germline): MGHRA, YSYEKL. The CDR3 sequence is CASSQYLGGSTEQYF. Written as DNA, the CDR3 is TGCGCCAGCAGCCAGTACCTCGGGGGCAGTACCGAGCAGTACTTC.

The chain employs TRBV7-9 and TRBJ2-7; 14 bases align to TRBD2. This CDR3 region has 18 residues. From germline, CDR1 is SEHNR and CDR2 FQNEAQ (reference sequence). Trimming at V came to 5 bases and at J to 0 bases, leaving 9 bases not matched to a gene. In DNA form, the CDR3 reads TGTGCCAGCAGCGGCGGGACTAGCGGGAGTACCCGCTCCTACGAGCAGTACTTC. Protein sequence: CASSGGTSGSTRSYEQYF.

J is TRBJ2-3 and V is TRBV4-1; 12 bases line up with TRBD2. After removal of 2 bases from V and 5 bases from J, the junction contained 8 bases not matched to a gene. Per germline, CDR1 MGHRA and CDR2 YSYEKL. CDR3 length: 17 residues. The CDR3 here is CASSQRLAGEFGDTQYF. CDR3 nucleotides: TGCGCCAGCAGCCAACGACTAGCGGGAGAGTTTGGAGATACGCAGTATTTT.

The genes are TRBV20-1 and TRBJ2-1; D unclear. The CDR3 is 11 amino acids. In germline, CDR1 is DFQATT, CDR2 SNEGSKA (reference sequence). Trimming shortened V by 2 bases and J by 10 bases, and 9 bases separated the two germline ends. The CDR3 sequence: CSARSPFEQFF. DNA of the CDR3: TGCAGTGCTAGATCCCCTTTCGAGCAGTTCTTC.

J is TRBJ2-7 and V is TRBV27; TRBD2 matches at 14 bases. The CDR3 is made up of 17 amino acids. The germline CDR1 and CDR2 sequences are MNHEY and SMNVEV (reference sequence). Losses at the gene ends were 5 bases for V and 6 bases for J; bases not matched to a gene: 12. The CDR3 coding sequence is TGTGCCAGCAGTCCCCGGGCGACTAGCGGGAGGGTCACCGAGCAGTACTTC. It yields the protein CASSPRATSGRVTEQYF.